These T cell receptor beta chains were read from a single sample in a study of graft-versus-host responses after intestinal transplantation. Measured with immunoSEQ multiplex PCR; TCRdb has only the in-frame clones, and not every one. The sample has some 29,000 clones; about four fifths are singletons. Specimen: ileum tissue, collected 98 days after intestinal transplantation. The receptors come from a human patient who received an intestinal transplant, so some T cells may come from the graft donor. Each CDR3 is given with its conserved first and last residue. Fields, in order: J gene, D gene, V gene, clone size, CDR3 DNA, CDR3 protein. The D gene is left open where the match is weak. The size entry is marked missing in some rows and otherwise reads once, few, many or a size class.

TRBJ2-2	.	TRBV19	.	TGTGCCAGTAGTAGGCAGGGAAGAACCGGGGAGCTGTTTTTT	CASSRQGRTGELFF
TRBJ2-2	.	TRBV30	.	TGTGCCTGGAGTACATACACCGGGGAGCTGTTTTTT	CAWSTYTGELFF
TRBJ1-1	.	TRBV6-6	.	TGTGCCAGCAGTTACCCCCTACCATTGAACACTGAAGCTTTCTTT	CASSYPLPLNTEAFF
TRBJ2-1	TRBD2	TRBV11-1	.	TGTGCCAGCAGCCGGACTAGCGGGGAGAATGAGCAGTTCTTC	CASSRTSGENEQFF
TRBJ2-3	.	TRBV27	.	TGTGCCACGCGGCGGGCAGGAGGCAGAGATACGCAGTATTTT	CATRRAGGRDTQYF
TRBJ1-2	.	TRBV6-5	.	TGTGCCAGCAGTTACACCTACCTCGACGGATACTATGGCTACACCTTC	CASSYTYLDGYYGYTF
TRBJ2-5	TRBD1	TRBV7-9	once	TGTGCCAGCAGCTTAGACAGGGGTCAAGAGACCCAGTACTTC	CASSLDRGQETQYF
TRBJ1-1	.	TRBV6-1	.	TGTGCCAGCAGTGAACCGGCAGCTCAAGCTTTCTTT	CASSEPAAQAFF
TRBJ2-7	TRBD2	TRBV9	few	TGTGCCAGCAGCCCCCGACTAGCGGGGACCCACGAGCAGTACTTC	CASSPRLAGTHEQYF
TRBJ2-5	TRBD1	TRBV6-6	.	TGTGCCAGCAGTTCCGCTCCTGGGACAGCGCAAGAGACCCAGTACTTC	CASSSAPGTAQETQYF
TRBJ2-3	.	TRBV2	.	TGTGCCAGCATAACTCCTAGCACAGATACGCAGTATTTT	CASITPSTDTQYF
TRBJ2-1	TRBD1	TRBV9	.	TGTGCCAGCAGCGTCCCGACAGGGGAGGCATACAATGAGCAGTTCTTC	CASSVPTGEAYNEQFF
TRBJ1-5	.	TRBV30	.	TGTGCCTGGAGTGTGGGAGGTTGGGGTGATCAGCCCCAGCATTTT	CAWSVGGWGDQPQHF
TRBJ2-7	.	TRBV9	.	TGTGCCAGCAGCGGAAGGGGCCAGATAAACGAGCAGTACTTC	CASSGRGQINEQYF
TRBJ2-1	TRBD2	TRBV11-1	.	TGTGCCAGCAGCTTAGCGACTAGCGGGGAGATAGCAAGTGAGCAGTTCTTC	CASSLATSGEIASEQFF
TRBJ1-6	.	TRBV2	.	TGTGCCAGCAATGAGGACGGGACATGGTCACCCCTCCACTTT	CASNEDGTWSPLHF
TRBJ1-6	.	TRBV6-6	.	TGTGCCAGCAGCGGACCGGGGACACCCCTCCACTTT	CASSGPGTPLHF
TRBJ2-7	TRBD1	TRBV9	once	TGTGCCAGCAGCCCAGGGACAGGTCGGTCCTACGAGCAGTACTTC	CASSPGTGRSYEQYF
TRBJ1-1	TRBD1	TRBV15	once	TGTGCCACCAGCAGTCGGACAGGTCCTACTGAAGCTTTCTTT	CATSSRTGPTEAFF
TRBJ1-3	.	TRBV10-1	.	TGCGCCAGCAGTGATAACGGGATCTCTGGAAACACCATATATTTT	CASSDNGISGNTIYF
TRBJ2-3	.	TRBV5-6	.	TGTGCCAGCAGCTTGAGCCTAACTAGCACAGATACGCAGTATTTT	CASSLSLTSTDTQYF
TRBJ2-7	.	TRBV19	.	TGTGCCAGTAGTAGCATTGAGGGCGGTCGGGGCGAGCAGTACTTC	CASSSIEGGRGEQYF
TRBJ2-3	.	TRBV5-1	.	TGCGCCAGCAGCTTGGGGACTAGCACAGATACGCAGTATTTT	CASSLGTSTDTQYF
TRBJ1-1	.	TRBV27	.	TGTGCCAGCAGTTCCCGTCGGGGCGCGAACACTGAAGCTTTCTTT	CASSSRRGANTEAFF
TRBJ2-7	TRBD2	TRBV27	.	TGTGCCAGCAGTTCTAGCGGCCTGGCCGCCTACGAGCAGTACTTC	CASSSSGLAAYEQYF
TRBJ1-2	.	TRBV5-1	.	TGCGCCAGCAGCTCCAACAGGAACTATGGCTACACCTTC	CASSSNRNYGYTF
TRBJ2-2	.	TRBV6-5	.	TGTGCCAGCAGTTACGTGGTCAGCCCGGGATTCGGGGAGCTGTTTTTT	CASSYVVSPGFGELFF
TRBJ2-1	.	TRBV10-3	.	TGTGCCATCGGGACGGCTAGCTCCTACAATGAGCAGTTCTTC	CAIGTASSYNEQFF
TRBJ2-7	TRBD1	TRBV15	.	TGTGCCACCAGCGAGTCCAGGACAGGGTCGAACGAGCAGTACTTC	CATSESRTGSNEQYF